The T cell receptor (beta chain) described here comes from a study of Graves' ophthalmopathy and Graves' hyperthyroidism (dated by TCRdb to the late 2010s). Turning to the overall study: Peripheral blood was collected at initial diagnosis, prior to any treatment. To tell Graves' ophthalmopathy apart from Graves' hyperthyroidism, and to predict which patients would progress to ophthalmopathy, the study relied on TCR beta repertoire signatures. In total, some 130 blood samples were TCR-sequenced: around 42 ophthalmopathy, approximately 80 hyperthyroidism and some 17 hyperthyroidism-to-ophthalmopathy patients. To explore V-J signatures that distinguish ophthalmopathy from hyperthyroidism, a discovery set of roughly 98 patients was enrolled, made up of more than 40 with ophthalmopathy and fewer than 60 with stable hyperthyroidism. For independent validation, a separate cohort was made up of fewer than 20 hyperthyroidism patients plus 17 patients who later progressed from hyperthyroidism to ophthalmopathy. T-cell repertoires of thyroid tissue and blood were compared in over five hyperthyroidism patients. Following sampling, methimazole starting at 30 mg daily was administered to hyperthyroidism patients, and high-dose intravenous methylprednisolone was administered to ophthalmopathy patients. For training and testing, the 100 or so patients in the discovery cohort were randomly divided in a 7:3 ratio. General study outcomes and caveats: Sample size was not statistically predetermined, and group allocation was not concealed from the investigators. Most expanded thyroid clonotypes with frequency above 0.001 were also detected in blood, suggesting blood repertoires may reflect the thyroid immune response. The 13-signature model separated ophthalmopathy from stable hyperthyroidism with 85% to 90% sensitivity and about 81% specificity in cross-validation, and 80%/75% in the test set. In validation, the model predicted ophthalmopathy progression with about 71% sensitivity and 72.22% specificity; roughly 12 predicted patients were CT-confirmed with GO in a median of approximately 6.5 months.

For repertoire sequencing, TCR beta CDR3 regions were amplified from RNA transcripts. The first round was an RT-PCR using HTBI primers with the Qiagen OneStep RT-PCR kit, and this first round was followed by a second-round multiplex PCR, then size selection and purification. Libraries were sequenced on an Illumina HiSeq2000 using paired-end 100 bp reads. The authors' analysis ran thus. Reads were processed with SOAPnuke, discarding reads with adapters, uncalled bases, mean Phred below 15, or no exact constant-primer or identifier match. COPE v1.2.5 was used to merge the high-quality paired reads. Clonotypes were defined as unique nucleotide sequences and were aligned to IMGT TRB V, D and J references using MiTCR v1.1. Only V-J combinations with frequency above 0.0001 were analysed, covering over 98% of repertoires. For each V-J combination, a TCR clonal expansion and chaos score was defined as F50 clonal expansion divided by the chaos observed in the TCRdist matrix. Features were reduced by Welch's t-statistics and random forest to around 14 V-J combinations, which fed a naive Bayes classifier. The similarity between thyroid and blood repertoires was quantified using the Morisita-Horn index. TCRdb reprocessed the public reads (quality trimming at Q25 with fastp, clone calling with MiXCR) and kept in-frame beta chains. Records with the same CDR3 protein are collapsed into one entry carrying the most frequent genes and DNA. The V and J calls and clone size are TCRdb's, not the authors'. This sample holds roughly 420,000 distinct CDR3 sequences; approximately 21% were observed only once. Of the sample, under 3% is held by the ten largest clones.

Stable hyperthyroidism was defined as no progression to ophthalmopathy within 18 months of follow-up. Hyperthyroidism patients were newly diagnosed, were aged 18 to 65 years, and had a disease duration under 2 months. Patients with other autoimmune diseases, uncontrolled infections, pregnancy or lactation were excluded from the study. Diagnosis relied on clinical symptoms, serum thyroxine, TRAb, thyroid ultrasound and orbital computed tomography. Ficoll-Paque density gradient centrifugation was used to isolate PBMCs from about 9.4 ml of fresh peripheral blood. Total RNA was extracted with Trizol reagent and quality-checked on an Agilent 2100 Bioanalyzer. Including cysteine and phenylalanine, the CDR3 has 15 amino acids. Of the read, only the CDR3 DNA is kept; its 45 bases are in frame from base 1. The germline V gene encodes CDR1 LGHDT and CDR2 YNNKEL (reference sequence). Trimming at the junction amounts to 5 bases on V and 5 bases on J, and the germline ends lie 18 bases apart.

There are a few counts of this clonotype. The specificity of this receptor is unknown. It has no much larger one-base neighbor in the sample; base qualities were not kept. The rearranged segments are TRBV3-1 and TRBJ2-5; the best D guess is TRBD1, with 5 bases matching. The source of this sequence is a young woman with stable Graves' hyperthyroidism. Donor details come from another sample of the same person, matched by shared clones. Sequencing used peripheral blood. The CDR3 protein: CASSSNGAMGETQYF. The DNA is as follows: TGTGCCAGCAGCTCGAATGGGGCTATGGGGGAGACCCAGTACTTC.